What follows describes a single TCR beta chain. The antigen is not known. The record originates from a study of glioma-infiltrating T cells. Findings and limits, study-wide: Above-expected tissue-blood divergence occurred in all gliomas, most in low-grade ones. CDR3 overlap between tissue and blood was very small.

The iRepertoire nested amplicon-rescue multiplex PCR amplified TCR alpha and beta CDR3s from RNA. One-step reverse transcription and amplification started from around 100-400 ng of tissue mRNA or PBMC total RNA. TCRdb itself ran the multiplex PCR reads through MiXCR, one entry per CDR3 protein. The sample includes fewer than 90,000 distinct CDR3 sequences, around 23% of them seen just once. V was cut by 5 bases and J by 5 bases, with 10 bases left in between. Germline V CDR1 and CDR2: LNHDA, SQIVND (reference sequence). This CDR3 comprises 13 residues. This TCR derives from a human donor with low-grade glioma or glioblastoma, undergoing nonglioma brain surgery, or in good health (not recorded which). The chain is built from TRBV19 and TRBJ2-1, with D perhaps TRBD2 (5 bases). Sequencing was done on a sample of glioma tissue, nonneoplastic brain tissue, or PBMCs (not recorded which). Written as DNA, the CDR3 is TGTGCCAGTAGTGCGCGGGTCGACAATGAGCAGTTCTTC. Translating gives CASSARVDNEQFF.